This TCR beta chain was sequenced in a study of cytomegalovirus exposure and HLA in healthy donors. Amplification used 60 Vbeta primers and 13 Jbeta primers. Original processing methods: A follow-up analysis tallied around 76 million unique TCR beta chains, roughly 11 million shared. Using immunoSEQ multiplex PCR, the repertoire was profiled, and TCRdb retains in-frame clones only, with some absent. D and trimming come from the DNA, and the V and J calls and clone size come from that table. The profile covers fewer than 200,000 clones, with about 82% appearing a single time and about 0.82% taken by the ten largest. Study-level points and caveats: Later analysis showed TCR association rates varying by HLA locus, highest for DRB1 and lowest for HLA-C. Indistinguishable V segments, including TRBV6-2 and TRBV6-3, were excluded.

The trim removed 7 bases at V and 7 bases at J, leaving 2 bases unmatched. In germline, CDR1 is MNHNS, CDR2 SASEGT. This CDR3 spans 12 amino acids. On this clone itself: Its specificity is not known.

This TCR was recovered from a woman under 30 in good health and CMV-seronegative. The V call is TRBV6-1, the J call TRBJ2-2; TRBD2 matches at 8 bases. Input material: PBMCs. CDR3 nucleotide sequence: TGTGCCAGCAAGGCGGGAGGCGGGGAGCTGTTTTTT. It yields the protein CASKAGGGELFF.